Presented here are 14 T cell receptor beta chains from one specimen sequenced in a study of blood T cells in healthy people across ages. Using a J-beta primer mix together with a sample-barcoded 5' primer, a second PCR was run for roughly 7 to 11 cycles. TCRdb ran MiXCR on the 5' RACE reads and lists one entry per CDR3 protein. The data hold over a million distinct CDR3 sequences, with about 45% observed a single time. The sample comprised blood. The receptor set was obtained from a woman under 30 in good health.

V usage is TRBV20-1 and J usage is TRBJ2-1, with D possibly TRBD1 on 6 matching bases. CDR3 length: 11 residues. From germline, CDR1 is DFQATT and CDR2 SNEGSKA (reference sequence). Trimming left V 5 bases short and J 7 bases short, with 9 bases between. For the CDR3, the DNA is TGCAGTGCTCACAGGGTGAATGAGCAGTTCTTC. This sequence encodes CSAHRVNEQFF.

This clonotype was observed a few times. The J gene is TRBJ2-5, the V gene TRBV6-2 or TRBV6-3; 12 bases fit TRBD2. Germline loops: CDR1 MNHEY, CDR2 SVGEGT. This CDR3 contains 15 residues. V was clipped by 4 bases and J by 3 bases; unmatched bases: 3. This CDR3 reads CASSSPSGGEETQYF. The CDR3 bases are TGTGCCAGCAGTTCCCCTAGCGGGGGGGAAGAGACCCAGTACTTC.

This chain joins TRBV18 and TRBJ2-1; unclear D gene. The CDR3 has 16 residues. Trimming cost V 0 bases and J 3 bases, with 12 bases left between them. Germline V gene sequence: CDR1 KGHSH, CDR2 LQKENI. CDR3 DNA: TGTGCCAGCTCACCACCAGAACGGACCGACTACAATGAGCAGTTCTTC. Encoded protein: CASSPPERTDYNEQFF.

The CDR3 region is CASSLGGVSQPQHF. DNA of the CDR3: TGTGCCAGCAGTTTAGGAGGGGTTAGTCAGCCCCAGCATTTT. The chain carries TRBV12-3 or TRBV12-4 and TRBJ1-5; tentatively, D is TRBD1 (5 bases). Trimming pared 1 base from V and 6 bases from J, leaving 10 bases between. The CDR3 has 14 residues.

This chain connects TRBV4-2 to TRBJ2-3; the D is unclear. Germline CDR1 and CDR2: LGHNA and YNFKEQ. CDR3 size: 15 residues. Deletions cut 0 bases from V and 6 bases from J, with 13 bases between. CDR3 bases: TGTGCCAGCAGCCAAGACGGTGCCCAGAAGGATACGCAGTATTTT. This encodes CASSQDGAQKDTQYF.

At least ten counts were recorded for this clonotype. This chain joins TRBV28 and TRBJ2-7; perhaps D is TRBD1 or TRBD2 (5 bases each). The CDR3 is 15 residues long. Between the trimmed V and J ends, which lost 5 bases and 0 bases, there was a span of 14 bases. The germline CDR1 and CDR2 sequences are MDHEN and SYDVKM. The CDR3 is CASSARDGPSYEQYF. CDR3 bases: TGTGCCAGCAGTGCACGGGACGGACCCTCCTACGAGCAGTACTTC.

The chain links TRBV7-9 to TRBJ2-1; D is perhaps TRBD2 (5 bases). There are 11 residues in the CDR3. The V gene lost 2 bases and the J gene lost 13 bases, with 9 bases spanning the gap. Germline V gene data show CDR1 as SEHNR and CDR2 as FQNEAQ (reference sequence). This CDR3 is CASSLLANQFF. The CDR3 DNA is TGTGCCAGCAGCTTACTAGCTAACCAGTTCTTC.

There are a few counts of this clonotype. The rearrangement uses TRBV5-1 and TRBJ2-3; 13 bases align to TRBD2. Germline CDR1 and CDR2: SGHRS and YFSETQ. The CDR3 covers 18 residues. V gave up 0 bases and J gave up 3 bases; unmatched junction bases: 7. CDR3 loop: CASSLGGLAGVRTDTQYF. The CDR3, as DNA: TGCGCCAGCAGCTTGGGAGGACTAGCGGGAGTTAGGACAGATACGCAGTATTTT.

A single count supports this clonotype. V usage is TRBV5-1 and J usage is TRBJ1-3; 9 positions agree with TRBD1. V shed 7 bases and J 0 bases; nucleotides not matched to a gene: 2. Germline assignment: CDR1 SGHRS and CDR2 YFSETQ. The CDR3 runs to 14 residues. The CDR3 DNA sequence: TGCGCCAGCGGGACAGGGAGCTCTGGAAACACCATATATTTT. It specifies CASGTGSSGNTIYF.

This chain uses TRBV12-3 or TRBV12-4 with TRBJ1-5; 7 bases align to TRBD1. The V segment lost 3 bases and the J segment 7 bases; nucleotides outside the gene matches: 9. The CDR3 spans 15 residues. This chain's CDR3 is CASSLGQLRKQPQHF. In DNA, the CDR3 is TGTGCCAGCAGTTTGGGACAGCTGAGAAAGCAGCCCCAGCATTTT.

This clonotype was seen a few times. The rearrangement joins TRBV3-1 to TRBJ1-4; TRBD1 agrees at 10 bases. CDR3 length: 15 residues. The trim removed 3 bases at V and 7 bases at J, leaving 5 bases unmatched. In germline, CDR1 is LGHDT, CDR2 YNNKEL (reference sequence). The CDR3 region has the DNA TGTGCCAGCAGCCATAGGGACAGGGGCGGTGAAAAACTGTTTTTT. Translated: CASSHRDRGGEKLFF. Complete variable domain (other parts from reference TRBV3-1 and TRBJ1-4): DTAVSQTPKYLVTQMGNDKSIKCEQNLGHDTMYWYKQDSKKFLKIMFSYNNKELIINETVPNRFSPKSPDKAHLNLHINSLELGDSAVYFCASSHRDRGGEKLFFGSGTQLSVL.

The CDR3 loop reads CSANNRGRFLDTGELFF. For the CDR3, the DNA is TGCAGCGCCAACAACAGGGGGCGATTTTTGGACACCGGGGAGCTGTTTTTT. V gene TRBV29-1 combines with J gene TRBJ2-2; TRBD1 aligns across 9 bases. CDR1 SQVTM and CDR2 ANQGSEA come from the germline V gene. V was clipped by 7 bases and J by 3 bases; unmatched bases: 15. The CDR3 has 17 residues.

The chain recombines TRBV28 with TRBJ2-3; D might be TRBD2 (5 bases). The germline gives CDR1 MDHEN, CDR2 SYDVKM. Trimming shortened V by 3 bases and J by 0 bases, and 13 bases separated the two germline ends. The CDR3 extends over 16 amino acids. For the CDR3, the DNA is TGTGCCAGCAGTTTTGCTAGCAGATCTAGCACAGATACGCAGTATTTT. Its protein is CASSFASRSSTDTQYF.

Concerning this clonotype: Given a much more abundant clone one base away, this may be a read error. The chain is built from TRBV27 and TRBJ1-5; D gene uncertain. This CDR3 is built from 12 residues. Germline assignment: CDR1 MNHEY and CDR2 SMNVEV (reference sequence). Trimming removed 6 bases from V and 2 bases from J, with 5 bases in between. CDR3 amino acids: CASRFGNQPQHF. The DNA of the CDR3 is TGTGCCAGCAGGTTCGGCAATCAGCCCCAGCATTTT.